The 32 T cell receptor beta chains given below trace back to one sample, sequenced in a study of blood T cell repertoires in COVID-19. Profiling relied on immunoSEQ multiplex PCR, and the TCRdb table lists in-frame clones only, not all of them. The repertoire holds approximately 70,000 clones, roughly four fifths seen once, with roughly 9.7% in the top ten. The specimen sequenced was peripheral blood. These receptors came from a woman at least 80 years old with acute or convalescent COVID-19.

This chain connects TRBV28 to TRBJ2-1; no definite D call. Per germline, CDR1 MDHEN and CDR2 SYDVKM. The CDR3 contains 13 residues. The V and J ends lost 6 bases and 1 base respectively, with 7 bases between them. DNA for the CDR3: TGTGCCAGCAGGGCTCCGTCCTACAATGAGCAGTTCTTC. Translation gives CASRAPSYNEQFF. The whole variable domain, remainder taken from reference TRBV28 and TRBJ2-1, is DVKVTQSSRYLVKRTGEKVFLECVQDMDHENMFWYRQDPGLGLRLIYFSYDVKMKEKGDIPEGYSVSREKKERFSLILESASTNQTSMYLCASRAPSYNEQFFGPGTRLTVL.

V and J are TRBV10-3 and TRBJ2-3; 8 bases agree with TRBD1. This CDR3 is built from 17 residues. The germline V gene encodes CDR1 ENHRY and CDR2 SYGVKD. After removal of 5 bases from V and 2 bases from J, the junction contained 12 bases not matched to a gene. CDR3 region: CAISHPSTGANTDTQYF. The DNA for the CDR3 is TGTGCCATCAGTCACCCATCGACAGGGGCGAACACAGATACGCAGTATTTT.

The rearrangement links TRBV7-2 to TRBJ2-3; D possibly corresponds to TRBD2 (5 bases). The CDR3 extends over 13 amino acids. Trimming removed 3 bases from V and 6 bases from J, with 10 bases in between. Germline assignment: CDR1 SGHTA and CDR2 FQGNSA. DNA of the CDR3: TGTGCCAGCAGCTTGGACTTCACCGATACGCAGTATTTT. Translated: CASSLDFTDTQYF.

V gene TRBV19 combines with J gene TRBJ2-2; D might be TRBD1 (5 bases). The germline V and J ends were trimmed by 5 bases and 3 bases, with 19 bases remaining between them. Germline loops: CDR1 LNHDA, CDR2 SQIVND (reference sequence). There are 17 residues in the CDR3. The CDR3 DNA reads as TGTGCCAGTAGTCCCCGACAGACAACCTACTACACCGGGGAGCTGTTTTTT. Encoded protein: CASSPRQTTYYTGELFF.

This clone has a single count. This sequence joins TRBV11-1 and TRBJ2-3, with 13 bases matching TRBD2. Looked up from germline, CDR1 is SGHAT and CDR2 is FQDESV (reference sequence). After removal of 6 bases from V and 4 bases from J, the junction contained 7 bases not matched to a gene. The CDR3 totals 16 residues. CDR3 residues: CASRRTSGGVPDTQYF. The CDR3 nucleotides are TGTGCCAGCAGACGGACTAGCGGGGGAGTTCCAGATACGCAGTATTTT. The full variable domain, in which reference TRBV11-1 and TRBJ2-3 provide the parts outside the CDR3, is EAEVAQSPRYKITEKSQAVAFWCDPISGHATLYWYRQILGQGPELLVQFQDESVVDDSQLPKDRFSAERLKGVDSTLKIQPAELGDSAMYLCASRRTSGGVPDTQYFGPGTRLTVL.

This rearrangement joins TRBV19 to TRBJ1-4; 8 bases are a match to TRBD1. The CDR3 loop spans 16 amino acids. V lost 6 bases to trimming and J lost 7 bases; unmatched junction nucleotides: 13. Germline V gene lookup returns CDR1 LNHDA and CDR2 SQIVND (reference sequence). The CDR3 protein is CASRLTSGGVSEKLFF. Written as DNA, the CDR3 is TGTGCCAGTAGATTAACCTCAGGGGGCGTAAGTGAAAAACTGTTTTTT.

The chain combines TRBV10-3 with TRBJ2-3; the match to TRBD2 covers 14 bases. V shed 10 bases, J shed 5 bases, and the junction held 2 bases outside the gene matches. Germline V lookup: CDR1 ENHRY, CDR2 SYGVKD. This CDR3 contains 13 residues. The CDR3 DNA sequence: TGTGCCAGCGGGACTAGCGGGGGAGATACGCAGTATTTT. Translating it yields CASGTSGGDTQYF.

There are many counts of this clone. V is TRBV5-4 and J is TRBJ2-1; TRBD2 matches 8 bases. The germline V gene encodes CDR1 SGHNT and CDR2 YYREEE (reference sequence). This CDR3 is 14 amino acids long. V shed 4 bases and J 6 bases; nucleotides not matched to a gene: 6. The CDR3 sequence is CASSLGGTSNEQFF. The CDR3 nucleotides read TGTGCCAGCAGCCTAGGGGGGACTAGCAATGAGCAGTTCTTC. The full variable domain, its missing parts supplied by reference TRBV5-4 and TRBJ2-1, is ETGVTQSPTHLIKTRGQQVTLRCSSQSGHNTVSWYQQALGQGPQFIFQYYREEENGRGNFPPRFSGLQFPNYSSELNVNALELDDSALYLCASSLGGTSNEQFFGPGTRLTVL.

Turning to this clone: Additional DNA sequences in this sample encode the identical CDR3. The gene calls are TRBV6-1 and TRBJ1-2; 11 bases align to TRBD1. V dropped 3 bases and J dropped 11; count of bases not matched to a gene: 5. The CDR3 loop spans 13 amino acids. Germline V gene data show CDR1 as MNHNS and CDR2 as SASEGT. In nucleotides, the CDR3 is TGTGCCAGCAGTGACCGGGACAGGGGGGGTTACACCTTC. Protein: CASSDRDRGGYTF.

The V call is TRBV7-9, the J call TRBJ2-1, with 8 bases matching TRBD2. V lost 5 bases to trimming and J lost 0 bases; unmatched junction nucleotides: 12. The CDR3 loop spans 18 amino acids. Germline assignment: CDR1 SEHNR and CDR2 FQNEAQ (reference sequence). In nucleotides, the CDR3 is TGTGCCAGCAGCAGAGTCCTGAGCGGGGGAAGCTCCTACAATGAGCAGTTCTTC. It is translated as CASSRVLSGGSSYNEQFF.

V and J are TRBV6-6 and TRBJ1-5, with 8 bases aligning to TRBD1. Germline V gives CDR1 MNHNY, CDR2 SVGAGI (reference sequence). The CDR3 is made up of 17 amino acids. V trimming: 5 bases; J trimming: 4 bases; junction bases outside the gene matches: 13. The chain's CDR3 is CASSRSGTGRSNQPQHF. CDR3 nucleotides: TGTGCCAGCAGTCGAAGCGGGACAGGACGGTCTAATCAGCCCCAGCATTTT.

The chain employs TRBV28 and TRBJ1-1; D might be TRBD1 (5 bases). CDR1 is MDHEN and CDR2 is SYDVKM in the germline V gene. V lost 6 bases, J lost 6 bases, and 17 bases lay in between. The CDR3 spans 14 residues. The CDR3: CASRQTGGMAEAFF. As DNA, the CDR3 is TGTGCCAGCAGACAGACTGGGGGGATGGCTGAAGCTTTCTTT.

Comment on this clone: At one end, the junction sequence differs from germline, possibly due to a read error. V usage is TRBV29-1 and J usage is TRBJ1-1; no clear D gene. CDR1 and CDR2 (germline): SQVTM, ANQGSEA. The CDR3 runs to 12 residues. CDR3 bases: TGCGGCGTTGAGAGGGTCGGCACTGAAGCTTTCTTT. It yields the protein CGVERVGTEAFF.

This clone was seen a single time. The chain uses TRBV6-5 and TRBJ2-7; D is ambiguous. Germline-derived CDR1 and CDR2 are MNHEY and SVGAGI. This CDR3 has 11 residues. The V and J ends lost 6 bases and 3 bases respectively, with 6 bases between them. DNA of the CDR3: TGTGCCAGCAGACAGAACTACGAGCAGTACTTC. This gives the protein CASRQNYEQYF.

The V call is TRBV5-1, the J call TRBJ2-1; 9 bases agree with TRBD2. V lost 4 bases, J lost 6 bases, and 8 bases stayed unmatched. This CDR3 spans 15 amino acids. CDR1 SGHRS and CDR2 YFSETQ come from the germline V gene. The CDR3, as DNA: TGCGCCAGCAGCCCCGGACTAGCGCACCGCAATGAGCAGTTCTTC. This codes for CASSPGLAHRNEQFF.

The genes are TRBV5-1 and TRBJ1-2, with D possibly matching TRBD1 (5 bases). The CDR3 loop spans 15 amino acids. The germline gives CDR1 SGHRS, CDR2 YFSETQ. The ends were cut back, 5 bases at V and 9 bases at J, with 23 bases in the middle. The CDR3 sequence: CASSSPGQGATRYTF. The DNA of the CDR3 is TGCGCCAGCAGTTCCCCAGGGCAGGGCGCTACGCGCTACACCTTC.

This chain connects TRBV6-5 to TRBJ1-2, with D uncertain. The ends were cut back, 6 bases at V and 4 bases at J, with 12 bases in the middle. The germline CDR1 and CDR2 sequences are MNHEY and SVGAGI. The CDR3 spans 13 residues. CDR3 residues: CASSPEPGYGYTF. The CDR3 bases are TGTGCCAGCAGCCCAGAGCCGGGCTATGGCTACACCTTC.

This clone was found a few times. The gene calls are TRBV19 and TRBJ1-5, with 7 positions matching TRBD1. The V gene's germline CDR1 is LNHDA and CDR2 SQIVND (reference sequence). V dropped 6 bases and J dropped 2; count of bases not matched to a gene: 4. The CDR3 contains 14 residues. CDR3 in DNA: TGTGCCAGTAGAGAAACAGGGGGCAATCAGCCCCAGCATTTT. It encodes CASRETGGNQPQHF. Full variable domain (outside the CDR3, taken from reference TRBV19 and TRBJ1-5): DGGITQSPKYLFRKEGQNVTLSCEQNLNHDAMYWYRQDPGQGLRLIYYSQIVNDFQKGDIAEGYSVSREKKESFPLTVTSAQKNPTAFYLCASRETGGNQPQHFGDGTRLSIL.

The V gene is TRBV19, the J gene TRBJ1-6; 10 bases fit TRBD1. Germline V gene lookup returns CDR1 LNHDA and CDR2 SQIVND (reference sequence). The CDR3 loop spans 13 amino acids. The V segment lost 6 bases and the J segment 13 bases; nucleotides outside the gene matches: 6. CDR3 residues: CASSPTGGFPLHF. The CDR3 DNA sequence: TGTGCCAGTAGCCCGACAGGGGGCTTCCCCCTCCACTTT.

This chain connects TRBV19 to TRBJ1-2; 8 nucleotides agree with TRBD1. CDR3 length: 14 residues. CDR1 is LNHDA, CDR2 SQIVND, per germline (reference sequence). V shed 5 bases, J shed 5 bases, and the junction held 7 bases outside the gene matches. The CDR3 coding sequence is TGTGCCAGTAGTTTCCAGGGGACAGGTTATGGCTACACCTTC. Protein product: CASSFQGTGYGYTF.

The chain recombines TRBV18 with TRBJ1-2; tentative D call: TRBD1 (6 bases). The germline V and J ends were trimmed by 4 bases and 2 bases, with 11 bases remaining between them. The CDR3 covers 14 residues. Germline CDR1 KGHSH, CDR2 LQKENI. The CDR3 here is CASSLNRENYGYTF. In DNA, the CDR3 is TGTGCCAGCTCACTGAACAGGGAAAACTATGGCTACACCTTC.

V gene TRBV19 combines with J gene TRBJ2-2; 7 bases agree with TRBD2. V lost 8 bases and J lost 3; bases outside the gene matches: 3. The CDR3 totals 13 residues. CDR1 LNHDA and CDR2 SQIVND come from the germline V gene (reference sequence). The CDR3 DNA sequence: TGTGCCAGTGGGAGGGGAGACACCGGGGAGCTGTTTTTT. The encoded protein is CASGRGDTGELFF.

The genes are TRBV2 and TRBJ2-7; possible D gene TRBD2, 6 bases. Germline V lookup: CDR1 SNHLY, CDR2 FYNNEI. The CDR3 has 13 amino acids. V was trimmed by 8 bases and J by 6 bases, leaving 17 bases between them. In DNA form, the CDR3 reads TGTGCCAGCTTCGATGGGCGGGGTCGCGAGCAGTACTTC. Protein: CASFDGRGREQYF.

The genes are TRBV2 and TRBJ2-3; TRBD2 aligns across 10 bases. CDR3 length: 15 amino acids. Looked up from germline, CDR1 is SNHLY and CDR2 is FYNNEI. Germline trimming cut 3 bases from V and 4 bases from J; bases unmatched to any gene: 4. The chain's CDR3 is CASSDHSGGADTQYF. DNA for the CDR3: TGTGCCAGCAGTGACCACAGCGGGGGGGCAGATACGCAGTATTTT.

The chain carries TRBV12-3 or TRBV12-4 and TRBJ1-2; 9 bases are shared with TRBD1. V gave up 5 bases and J gave up 5 bases; unmatched junction bases: 3. This CDR3 spans 13 amino acids. CDR3 amino acids: CASSRDRVYGYTF. DNA of the CDR3: TGTGCCAGCAGTCGGGACAGGGTTTATGGCTACACCTTC.

The table lists this clone with a count of one. The gene calls are TRBV5-1 and TRBJ2-4, with D perhaps matching TRBD1 (6 bases). The CDR3 totals 12 residues. V was shortened by 5 bases and J by 8 bases, with 11 bases between the two germline ends. Germline CDR1 and CDR2: SGHRS and YFSETQ. The CDR3 here is CASSSNRDIQYF. The CDR3 DNA reads as TGCGCCAGCAGTTCCAACAGGGACATTCAGTACTTC.

J is TRBJ2-2 and V is TRBV11-2, with TRBD2 matching over 7 bases. Germline lookup yields CDR1 SGHAT and CDR2 FQNNGV. The trim removed 0 bases at V and 8 bases at J, leaving 0 bases unmatched. The CDR3 extends over 13 amino acids. CDR3 in amino acids: CASSLERGGELFF. The CDR3 DNA sequence: TGTGCCAGCAGCTTAGAGCGGGGGGGGGAGCTGTTTTTT.

The sample holds one count of this clone. The chain combines TRBV14 with TRBJ2-3; no reliable D call. The CDR3 is 17 residues long. Looked up from germline, CDR1 is SGHDN and CDR2 is FVKESK. V lost 0 bases to trimming and J lost 0 bases, with 13 bases between them. Here the CDR3 reads CASSQDWSLSSTDTQYF. The CDR3 bases are TGTGCCAGCAGCCAAGATTGGAGTTTAAGTAGCACAGATACGCAGTATTTT.

The gene calls are TRBV11-3 and TRBJ2-7; D perhaps matches TRBD1 (5 bases). This CDR3 has 14 residues. V gave up 1 base and J gave up 9 bases, with 16 bases separating them. Germline CDR1 SGHNT, CDR2 YENEEA. Here the CDR3 reads CASSLGGQGRVQYF. In DNA, the CDR3 is TGTGCCAGCAGCTTAGGGGGCCAGGGCAGGGTGCAGTACTTC.

This chain links TRBV9 with TRBJ2-1, with 10 nucleotides matching TRBD2. The ends lost 0 bases at V and 0 bases at J; junction bases unmatched: 9. The CDR3 covers 19 residues. Germline CDR1 SGDLS, CDR2 YYNGEE. CDR3 sequence: CASSVVGSGGPSSYNEQFF. The CDR3 DNA is TGTGCCAGCAGCGTAGTGGGTAGCGGGGGGCCTAGCTCCTACAATGAGCAGTTCTTC.

This chain joins TRBV2 and TRBJ2-7, with TRBD2 as a possible D gene (6 bases). CDR3 size: 12 residues. Germline V lookup: CDR1 SNHLY, CDR2 FYNNEI. V was clipped by 6 bases and J by 4 bases, with 10 bases between them. The CDR3 nucleotides read TGTGCCAGCAGCAAGGAGGGGTACGAGCAGTACTTC. Translation: CASSKEGYEQYF. Supplemented by reference TRBV2 and TRBJ2-7, the full variable domain reads EPEVTQTPSHQVTQMGQEVILRCVPISNHLYFYWYRQILGQKVEFLVSFYNNEISEKSEIFDDQFSVERPDGSNFTLKIRSTKLEDSAMYFCASSKEGYEQYFGPGTRLTVT.

This chain uses TRBV20-1 with TRBJ1-5, with no clear D. Germline CDR1 reads DFQATT; CDR2 reads SNEGSKA (reference sequence). The V end lost 3 bases, the J end lost 2 bases, and 14 bases lay between the germline ends. There are 15 residues in the CDR3. CDR3 sequence reads: CSASPFGVGNQPQHF. CDR3 coding DNA: TGCAGTGCTAGTCCTTTCGGGGTGGGCAATCAGCCCCAGCATTTT.